This passage covers 25 T cell receptor beta chains from one sample sequenced in a study of shared clonotypes between healthy human individuals. Sequencing was performed with immunoSEQ multiplex PCR; in TCRdb, only in-frame clones are kept and a portion is missing. The sample shows 450,000 to 500,000 clones, approximately 81% of them seen only once. The sample comprised PBMCs. These receptors originate from a woman in her forties in good health. Some clones in this sample may be carry-over from other donors' samples.

For this clone: A far larger clone is a single base away, which makes a read error likely. Other DNA sequences of this sample code for an identical CDR3. The CDR3 loop is CASSVGGGTEAFF. The CDR3 DNA sequence: TGTGCCAGCAGTGTGGGGGGCGGGACTGAAGCTTTCTTT. The chain couples TRBV2 to TRBJ1-1; a weak D match, TRBD1 (6 bases). The CDR3 totals 13 residues. Germline V gives CDR1 SNHLY, CDR2 FYNNEI. With 4 bases removed from V and 5 bases from J, the gap between germline ends came to 11 bases.

This sequence joins TRBV5-6 and TRBJ2-1; 8 nucleotides line up with TRBD2. The germline V gene encodes CDR1 SGHDT and CDR2 YYEEEE. Losses at the gene ends were 2 bases for V and 6 bases for J; bases not matched to a gene: 13. The CDR3 is made up of 17 amino acids. CDR3 region: CASSFSHGTRRRNEQFF. DNA for the CDR3: TGTGCCAGCAGCTTCAGCCACGGGACTAGGCGGCGCAATGAGCAGTTCTTC.

The chain couples TRBV7-2 to TRBJ2-1; no clear D gene. The germline V gene has CDR1 SGHTA and CDR2 FQGNSA. The V and J ends lost 5 bases and 0 bases respectively, with 14 bases between them. This CDR3 has 16 residues. The CDR3 nucleotides read TGTGCCAGCAGCCCTAACGTGGCGAGCTCCTACAATGAGCAGTTCTTC. Translated: CASSPNVASSYNEQFF.

The CDR3 reads CASSPSTIPGQYF. CDR3 bases: TGTGCCAGCAGCCCATCAACAATCCCCGGGCAGTACTTC. The chain carries TRBV7-2 and TRBJ2-7; D call uncertain. Germline V gene sequence: CDR1 SGHTA, CDR2 FQGNSA. The CDR3 spans 13 residues. V lost 5 bases, J lost 9 bases, and 17 bases lay in between.

This clone was seen more than once but under ten times. The V gene is TRBV2, the J gene TRBJ2-7; TRBD1 might be the D (5 bases). This CDR3 contains 12 residues. From germline, CDR1 is SNHLY and CDR2 FYNNEI. V was pared by 5 bases and J by 7 bases, with 12 bases between. CDR3 nucleotide sequence: TGTGCCAGCAGTACTCACCAGGGAGAGCAGTACTTC. It is translated as CASSTHQGEQYF.

This chain links TRBV20-1 with TRBJ1-2; D not resolved. Trimming removed 6 bases at V and 6 bases at J, with 11 bases between. Per germline, CDR1 DFQATT and CDR2 SNEGSKA (reference sequence). The CDR3 consists of 11 residues. The CDR3 loop is CSAPGLNGYTF. In DNA form, the CDR3 reads TGCAGTGCCCCCGGACTGAATGGCTACACCTTC.

V is TRBV7-9 and J is TRBJ2-7; 10 nucleotides match TRBD2. There are 15 residues in the CDR3. The V and J ends lost 0 bases and 4 bases, in that order; junction bases with no gene match: 3. CDR1 is SEHNR, CDR2 FQNEAQ, per germline (reference sequence). CDR3 DNA sequence: TGTGCCAGCAGCTTAGCGGCTAGCGGGAGTTACGAGCAGTACTTC. Protein sequence: CASSLAASGSYEQYF.

This chain uses TRBV19 with TRBJ1-3, with no clear D. The CDR3 covers 15 residues. The V end lost 7 bases, the J end lost 1 base, and 14 bases lay between the germline ends. The germline CDR1 and CDR2 sequences are LNHDA and SQIVND (reference sequence). The CDR3 coding sequence is TGTGCCAGTACCGTGGTGAAGTTTTCTGGAAACACCATATATTTT. Protein product: CASTVVKFSGNTIYF.

To note about this clone: Its ends do not fully match the called genes, so a read error is possible. The rearrangement uses TRBV7-7 and TRBJ2-5; D is uncertain. The germline gives CDR1 SSHAT, CDR2 FNYEAQ (reference sequence). There are 13 residues in the CDR3. The CDR3 sequence is CASSLVGRETQYF. The CDR3 coding sequence is TGTGCTAGCAGCTTAGTCGGCAGAGAGACCCAGTACTTC.

This chain links TRBV5-1 with TRBJ2-5, with D unclear. The V gene's germline CDR1 is SGHRS and CDR2 YFSETQ. V gave up 2 bases and J gave up 0 bases, with 11 bases separating them. The CDR3 spans 15 residues. DNA for the CDR3: TGCGCCAGCAGCTTCCGGCCCCAGTACCAAGAGACCCAGTACTTC. As protein: CASSFRPQYQETQYF.

Only a few counts were recorded for this clone. V gene TRBV7-8 combines with J gene TRBJ2-7; 9 bases map to TRBD1. In germline, CDR1 is SGHVS, CDR2 FQNEAQ. CDR3 length equals 18 residues. J lost 3 bases, V lost 5 bases, and 17 bases had no gene match. In nucleotides, the CDR3 is TGTGCCAGCAGCAAGGTCGCCGGGACAGGGTCTCTCAACTACGAGCAGTACTTC. This codes for CASSKVAGTGSLNYEQYF.

The chain couples TRBV30 to TRBJ1-5; a weak D match, TRBD1 (5 bases). Germline V lookup: CDR1 GTSNPN, CDR2 SVGIG (reference sequence). The CDR3 loop spans 13 amino acids. Deletions cut 0 bases from V and 6 bases from J, with 9 bases between. CDR3 bases: TGTGCCTGGAGTGTACTCGGGACTCAGCCCCAGCATTTT. Amino acids: CAWSVLGTQPQHF. The variable domain in full, with the rest retrieved from reference TRBV30 and TRBJ1-5, is SQTIHQWPATLVQPVGSPLSLECTVEGTSNPNLYWYRQAAGRGLQLLFYSVGIGQISSEVPQNLSASRPQDRQFILSSKKLLLSDSGFYLCAWSVLGTQPQHFGDGTRLSIL.

The J gene is TRBJ2-3, the V gene TRBV2; 8 bases fit TRBD2. The V segment lost 3 bases and the J segment 5 bases; nucleotides outside the gene matches: 7. CDR3 length equals 15 residues. From germline, CDR1 is SNHLY and CDR2 FYNNEI. The CDR3 DNA sequence: TGTGCCAGCAGTGAGAAAAGCGGGAGAATAGATACGCAGTATTTT. Encoded protein: CASSEKSGRIDTQYF.

This clone was counted a single time. The chain is built from TRBV27 and TRBJ1-2, with 9 bases lining up with TRBD1. The CDR3 is 16 residues long. Germline CDR1 and CDR2: MNHEY and SMNVEV (reference sequence). Unmatched junction bases numbered 18, after V lost 7 bases and J lost 9 bases. The CDR3 nucleotides are TGTGCCAGCACCCCAATGGTACGGGGACAGGGAGCGAGCTACACCTTC. Translation: CASTPMVRGQGASYTF.

The chain employs TRBV2 and TRBJ1-2; 8 bases agree with TRBD1. Germline CDR1 and CDR2: SNHLY and FYNNEI. The length of the CDR3 is 14 residues. V lost 5 bases, J lost 5 bases, and 7 bases stayed unmatched. This chain's CDR3 is CASSPTGAEYGYTF. CDR3 sequence (DNA): TGTGCCAGCAGTCCGACAGGGGCAGAGTATGGCTACACCTTC.

The chain links TRBV28 to TRBJ1-5; 7 bases are shared with TRBD1. Looked up from germline, CDR1 is MDHEN and CDR2 is SYDVKM. Trimming cost V 7 bases and J 4 bases; bases outside gene matches: 7. The CDR3 spans 14 residues. CDR3 in DNA: TGTGCCAGCAAAGGGAGGGACAGTAATCAGCCCCAGCATTTT. It codes for CASKGRDSNQPQHF.

The chain couples TRBV29-1 to TRBJ2-5; D is unclear. V lost 8 bases and J lost 5, with 9 bases in between. Germline V gene data show CDR1 as SQVTM and CDR2 as ANQGSEA. This CDR3 comprises 10 residues. The CDR3 DNA reads as TGCAGCACTGCCAACGAGACCCAGTACTTC. Translated, it gives CSTANETQYF.

This chain uses TRBV5-1 with TRBJ1-1; D is unresolved. Germline V gives CDR1 SGHRS, CDR2 YFSETQ. The CDR3 is 16 residues long. Deletions cut 0 bases from V and 8 bases from J, with 20 bases between. Here the CDR3 reads CASSLAYGSIVSEAFF. CDR3 DNA sequence: TGCGCCAGCAGCTTGGCTTACGGGAGTATCGTATCGGAAGCTTTCTTT.

At least ten counts were recorded for this clone. Within the sample, other DNA sequences also encode this same CDR3. The chain is built from TRBV7-2 and TRBJ1-4; 7 bases are a match to TRBD1. Trimming removed 6 bases from V and 5 bases from J; junction bases left unmatched: 9. Germline lookup yields CDR1 SGHTA and CDR2 FQGNSA. The CDR3 runs to 15 residues. DNA of the CDR3: TGTGCCAGCAGGTTACGTTCAGGGGGGAATGAAAAACTGTTTTTT. It codes for CASRLRSGGNEKLFF.

In DNA, the CDR3 is TGTGCCACCAGCATCGGACAGGCCGATAGCAATCAGCCCCAGCATTTT. Translation: CATSIGQADSNQPQHF. The rearrangement uses TRBV15 and TRBJ1-5, with 7 bases lining up with TRBD1. Germline V gene data show CDR1 as LNHNV and CDR2 as YYDKDF (reference sequence). This CDR3 spans 16 amino acids. Trimming cost V 4 bases and J 0 bases; bases outside gene matches: 6.

The chain is built from TRBV10-3 and TRBJ1-1; TRBD1 might be the D (5 bases). CDR1 is ENHRY, CDR2 SYGVKD, per germline. Trimming removed 4 bases from V and 2 bases from J, with 5 bases in between. The CDR3 runs to 12 residues. This CDR3 is CAISGGNTEAFF. The DNA of the CDR3 is TGTGCCATCAGTGGGGGCAACACTGAAGCTTTCTTT.

This clone is a singleton in its sample. A read error likely explains this, since a far larger clone differs by one base. The chain joins TRBV30 to TRBJ2-7; 9 nucleotides align to TRBD1. Trimming took 2 bases from V and 3 from J; bases not matched to a gene: 11. Looked up from germline, CDR1 is GTSNPN and CDR2 is SVGIG (reference sequence). CDR3 size: 16 residues. CDR3 bases: TGTGCCTGGAGTTTACGGGGGACAGGGAAAGGCTACGAGCAGTACTTC. This codes for CAWSLRGTGKGYEQYF. Full variable domain (outside the CDR3, taken from reference TRBV30 and TRBJ2-7): SQTIHQWPATLVQPVGSPLSLECTVEGTSNPNLYWYRQAAGRGLQLLFYSVGIGQISSEVPQNLSASRPQDRQFILSSKKLLLSDSGFYLCAWSLRGTGKGYEQYFGPGTRLTVT.

V gene TRBV9 combines with J gene TRBJ2-7, with D perhaps assigned TRBD1 or TRBD2 (7 bases each). The CDR3 consists of 15 residues. V was shortened by 3 bases and J by 1 base, with 14 bases between the two germline ends. The germline gives CDR1 SGDLS, CDR2 YYNGEE. The CDR3 loop is CASSEGGTESYEQYF. In DNA form, the CDR3 reads TGTGCCAGCAGCGAGGGGGGGACAGAGTCCTACGAGCAGTACTTC.

In the case of this clone: This likely traces to a read error, being one base from a far larger clone. The V gene is TRBV6-6, the J gene TRBJ1-4; the D is unclear. Germline V lookup: CDR1 MNHNY, CDR2 SVGAGI (reference sequence). CDR3 size: 12 residues. The CDR3 coding sequence is TGTGCCAGCAGTTTGAGAGATGAAAAACTGCTTTTT. This sequence encodes CASSLRDEKLLF.

The chain carries TRBV29-1 and TRBJ2-1, with 7 bases identical to TRBD1. Germline V gives CDR1 SQVTM, CDR2 ANQGSEA. The CDR3 sequence is 12 residues long. The J segment lost 5 bases and the V segment lost 4 bases, leaving 2 bases of the junction unmatched. The CDR3 region has the DNA TGCAGCGTTGGACAGGGAGACAATGAGCAGTTCTTC. It translates to CSVGQGDNEQFF.